This T cell receptor beta chain came from a study of blood T cell repertoires in COVID-19. For the study at large: All recovered Cohort 3 donors got two negative PCRs, got clearance, or saw symptom resolution. Sample material is recorded as cDNA or gDNA derived from T cells, B-cell-depleted T cells, or PBMCs.

Categorization into cohorts depended on clinical history that participants reported. Methods used by the authors: Reference gene primer amplification in the assay estimated nucleated cell counts. TCRdb keeps only in-frame clones here, not all; method: immunoSEQ multiplex PCR. V and J calls and clone size come straight from that table; D and trimming were deduced from the DNA. There are about 230,000 clones in the sample; 86% occur only once, and approximately 3.1% lies in the top ten. This CDR3 spans 17 amino acids. Per the germline V gene, CDR1 is SGHTA and CDR2 is FQGTGA. The V end was cut by 4 bases, the J end by 1 base, with 18 bases between.

The TCR originated in a woman aged 50 to 60 in a cohort exposed to, infected with or recovered from COVID-19 (not recorded which). The sequenced material came from PBMCs or T cells enriched from blood (not recorded which). J is TRBJ2-3 and V is TRBV7-3; a weak D match, TRBD2 (6 bases). CDR3: CASSSHPAGSGTDTQYF. CDR3 sequence (DNA): TGTGCCAGCAGCTCCCATCCCGCGGGGTCGGGCACAGATACGCAGTATTTT.